This TCR beta chain stems from a study of blood T cell repertoires in COVID-19. About the study: From T cells, B-cell-depleted T cells, or PBMCs came the material, which was cDNA or gDNA.

Assay used: immunoSEQ multiplex PCR; TCRdb lists only in-frame clones, some missing. The sample holds about 110,000 clones; over 75% are singletons and the top ten take roughly 20%. V was clipped by 5 bases and J by 6 bases; unmatched bases: 7. The germline V gene has CDR1 LNHDA and CDR2 SQIVND (reference sequence). The CDR3 extends over 14 amino acids. This TCR was sampled from a man between 65 and 85 years old with active or convalescent COVID-19. The sample taken for sequencing was peripheral blood. This sequence joins TRBV19 and TRBJ1-5, with 7 bases fitting TRBD1. The CDR3 here is CASSFRQGGQPQHF. CDR3 bases: TGTGCCAGTAGTTTCCGACAGGGCGGTCAGCCCCAGCATTTT.